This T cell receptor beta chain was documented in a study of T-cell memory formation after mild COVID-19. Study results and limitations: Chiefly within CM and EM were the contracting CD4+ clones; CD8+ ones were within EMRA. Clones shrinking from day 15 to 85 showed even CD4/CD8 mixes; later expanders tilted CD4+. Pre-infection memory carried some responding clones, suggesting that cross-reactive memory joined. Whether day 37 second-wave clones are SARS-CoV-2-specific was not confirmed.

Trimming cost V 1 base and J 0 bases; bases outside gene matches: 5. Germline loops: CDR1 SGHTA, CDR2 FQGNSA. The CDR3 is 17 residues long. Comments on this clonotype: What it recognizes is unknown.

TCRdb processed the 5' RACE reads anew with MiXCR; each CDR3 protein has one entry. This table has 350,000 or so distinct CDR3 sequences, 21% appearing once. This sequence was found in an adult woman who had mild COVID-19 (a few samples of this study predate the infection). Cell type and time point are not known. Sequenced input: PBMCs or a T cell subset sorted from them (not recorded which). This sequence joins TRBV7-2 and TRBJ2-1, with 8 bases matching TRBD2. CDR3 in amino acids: CASSLVSGGFSYNEQFF. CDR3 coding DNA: TGTGCCAGCAGCTTAGTGAGCGGGGGCTTCTCCTACAATGAGCAGTTCTTC.